The rows below give T cell receptor beta chains drawn from one sample of a study of T cells in localized non-small cell lung cancer. TCRdb keeps only in-frame clones here, not all; method: immunoSEQ multiplex PCR. The data show approximately 88,000 clones, with about nine tenths seen just once and 4.1% held by the top ten. The starting material was PBMCs, obtained before any cancer treatment. These receptor sequences come from a woman aged 40-75 years with stage II squamous cell lung carcinoma. CDR3s include the opening cysteine and the closing phenylalanine or tryptophan. D genes are given only for firm matches. Rows may omit the clone size; those that give it use once, few, many or a size class.

TRBJ2-7	TRBD1	-	TRBV7-2	CASSLVTTGGSYEQYF	TGTGCCAGCAGCTTAGTGACGACAGGGGGTTCCTACGAGCAGTACTTC
TRBJ1-5	-	-	TRBV7-8	CASSLVPGLAVGEAHF	TGTGCCAGCAGCTTAGTCCCTGGGCTCGCGGTCGGAGAGGCGCATTTT
TRBJ2-2	TRBD1	-	TRBV5-4	CASSSSGTGVYTGELFF	TGTGCCAGCAGCTCCTCCGGGACAGGGGTATACACCGGGGAGCTGTTTTTT
TRBJ1-5	TRBD1	-	TRBV28	CASTPGQGGYQPQHF	TGTGCCAGCACACCGGGACAGGGTGGATATCAGCCCCAGCATTTT
TRBJ2-3	-	-	TRBV18	CASSPPRQIRTDTQYF	TGTGCCAGCTCACCACCGCGGCAGATCCGCACAGATACGCAGTATTTT
TRBJ2-5	-	-	TRBV5-8	CASSLGQGKETQYF	TGTGCCAGCAGCTTGGGGCAGGGAAAAGAGACCCAGTACTTC
TRBJ1-1	-	-	TRBV19	CASSLGTMNTEAFF	TGTGCCAGTAGTTTGGGGACCATGAACACTGAAGCTTTCTTT
TRBJ1-4	TRBD1	-	TRBV28	CASSSVQGARYEKLFF	TGTGCCAGCAGTTCCGTACAGGGGGCTAGGTATGAAAAACTGTTTTTT
TRBJ1-5	-	-	TRBV19	CASTREGNQPQHF	TGTGCCAGTACTCGAGAGGGGAATCAGCCCCAGCATTTT
TRBJ1-6	-	-	TRBV6-9	CASSYTERSPLHF	TGTGCCAGCAGTTATACAGAACGTTCACCCCTCCACTTT
TRBJ2-1	-	-	TRBV10-3	CALSGTGNNEQFF	TGTGCCCTCTCCGGGACTGGAAACAATGAGCAGTTCTTC
TRBJ1-2	TRBD1	-	TRBV5-1	CASSPLTGTGGYGYTF	TGCGCCAGCAGCCCCCTAACCGGGACAGGGGGCTATGGCTACACCTTC
TRBJ1-1	-	-	TRBV7-2	CASSLVGGWDTEAFF	TGTGCCAGCAGCTTAGTGGGGGGCTGGGACACTGAAGCTTTCTTT
TRBJ2-7	-	-	TRBV27	CASSFGPTPYEQYF	TGTGCCAGCAGTTTTGGGCCAACACCCTACGAGCAGTACTTC
TRBJ2-3	-	-	TRBV2	CASSVWDSPSTDTQYF	TGTGCCAGCAGTGTCTGGGACTCCCCTAGCACAGATACGCAGTATTTT
TRBJ1-2	-	-	TRBV5-4	CASSLAGGNGYTF	TGTGCCAGCAGCTTGGCAGGTGGAAACGGCTACACCTTC
TRBJ1-4	-	-	TRBV29-1	CSVALPGRDTNRLFF	TGCAGCGTCGCACTCCCGGGACGGGATACGAATAGGCTGTTTTTT
TRBJ2-1	TRBD2	-	TRBV11-2	CASSFTGGANNEQFF	TGTGCCAGCAGCTTTACCGGGGGGGCCAACAATGAGCAGTTCTTC
TRBJ2-1	-	-	TRBV6-6	CASTQVRHNEQFF	TGTGCCAGCACCCAAGTTCGGCACAATGAGCAGTTCTTC
TRBJ2-3	-	-	TRBV5-1	CASSLGDTSTDTQYF	TGCGCCAGCAGCTTGGGGGACACCAGCACAGATACGCAGTATTTT
TRBJ2-3	TRBD2	-	TRBV27	CASSLSRREGLDTQYF	TGTGCCAGCAGTTTATCCCGGCGGGAGGGCCTGGATACGCAGTATTTT
TRBJ2-5	TRBD1	-	TRBV6-5	CASSLTGTGITQYF	TGTGCCAGCAGTCTCACGGGGACAGGGATAACCCAGTACTTC
TRBJ2-7	-	-	TRBV6-6	CAIRGTHPYEQYF	TGTGCCATCCGGGGAACTCACCCCTACGAGCAGTACTTC
TRBJ1-3	TRBD1	-	TRBV19	CASMGQLSGNTIYF	TGTGCCAGCATGGGACAGTTATCTGGAAACACCATATATTTT
TRBJ1-1	TRBD1	-	TRBV6-1	CASDRGNTEAFF	TGTGCCAGCGACAGGGGGAACACTGAAGCTTTCTTT
TRBJ1-3	TRBD1	-	TRBV18	CASSPAGGPGNTIYF	TGTGCCAGCTCACCAGCAGGGGGCCCTGGAAACACCATATATTTT
TRBJ1-2	-	once	TRBV28	CASSLSPGSWGIGF	TGTGCCAGCAGTTTATCTCCGGGGTCGTGGGGAATAGGCTTC
TRBJ1-5	-	-	TRBV7-9	CASSLLSDQPQHF	TGTGCCAGCAGCTTATTGTCGGATCAGCCCCAGCATTTT
TRBJ2-2	-	-	TRBV7-6	CASSPPPLNTGELFF	TGTGCCAGCAGCCCCCCCCCGCTGAACACCGGGGAGCTGTTTTTT
TRBJ2-1	TRBD1	-	TRBV5-4	CASSPPGQGRGTQFF	TGTGCCAGCAGCCCCCCGGGACAGGGAAGGGGCACGCAGTTCTTC
TRBJ1-4	-	-	TRBV5-1	CASSPLGGEVSNEKLFF	TGCGCCAGCAGCCCCTTGGGGGGAGAGGTGTCTAATGAAAAACTGTTTTTT
TRBJ2-1	TRBD1	once	TRBV19	CASSLRQGYNEQFF	TGTGCCAGTAGTTTACGACAGGGGTACAATGAGCAGTTCTTC
TRBJ1-2	-	-	TRBV7-9	CASSPPRWDYGYTF	TGTGCCAGCAGCCCCCCCCGGTGGGACTATGGCTACACCTTC
TRBJ2-5	-	-	TRBV30	CAWNDRLASPETQYF	TGTGCCTGGAACGACCGGCTAGCCAGCCCGGAGACCCAGTACTTC
TRBJ2-6	-	-	TRBV5-6	CASSLAGNSGANVLTF	TGTGCCAGCAGCTTGGCCGGAAACTCTGGGGCCAACGTCCTGACTTTC
TRBJ1-1	-	-	TRBV7-9	CASSSGGAEAFF	TGTGCCAGCAGCTCCGGAGGGGCTGAAGCTTTCTTT
TRBJ2-6	TRBD2	-	TRBV6-4	CASSEFGGARSGANVLTF	TGTGCCAGCAGTGAATTCGGGGGGGCCCGCTCTGGGGCCAACGTCCTGACTTTC
TRBJ2-2	TRBD2	-	TRBV5-1	CASRTSGRLAGELFF	TGCGCCAGCAGGACTAGCGGGAGACTGGCCGGGGAGCTGTTTTTT
TRBJ2-1	TRBD2	-	TRBV9	CASSVGASGRNNEQFF	TGTGCCAGCAGCGTTGGGGCTAGCGGGAGAAACAATGAGCAGTTCTTC
TRBJ2-7	-	-	TRBV19	CASRGRFSWGDEQYF	TGTGCCAGTAGAGGGCGTTTTTCGTGGGGCGACGAGCAGTACTTC
TRBJ1-2	-	-	TRBV5-6	CASSLGGYGYTF	TGTGCCAGCAGCTTGGGAGGGTATGGCTACACCTTC
TRBJ1-1	-	-	TRBV25-1	CASSERANTEAFF	TGTGCCAGCAGTGAAAGGGCGAACACTGAAGCTTTCTTT
TRBJ2-3	-	-	TRBV7-6	CASSLGNPTDTQYF	TGTGCCAGCAGCTTAGGGAATCCGACAGATACGCAGTATTTT
TRBJ2-3	TRBD2	few	TRBV6-4	CASSDRLAGGDTQYF	TGTGCCAGCAGTGATCGACTAGCGGGGGGGGATACGCAGTATTTT
TRBJ2-7	-	few	TRBV5-4	CASSRDMGEQYF	TGTGCCAGCAGCCGGGACATGGGGGAGCAGTACTTC
TRBJ2-7	TRBD1	-	TRBV7-2	CASSLAVTGFYEQYF	TGTGCCAGCAGCTTAGCGGTGACAGGGTTCTACGAGCAGTACTTC
TRBJ2-2	-	-	TRBV9	CASSGAPDSGELFF	TGTGCCAGCAGCGGGGCCCCTGACAGTGGGGAGCTGTTTTTT
TRBJ1-1	-	-	TRBV30	CAWSLRASGEAFF	TGTGCCTGGAGTCTACGGGCCAGCGGGGAGGCTTTCTTT
TRBJ2-2	-	-	TRBV6-1	CASSGSIQTGELFF	TGTGCCAGCAGTGGGAGTATTCAAACCGGGGAGCTGTTTTTT
TRBJ2-1	TRBD2	-	TRBV19	CASNRLAGGYNEQFF	TGTGCCAGTAACCGACTAGCGGGAGGGTACAATGAGCAGTTCTTC
TRBJ1-6	-	many	TRBV28	CASSPAPGSSPLHF	TGTGCCAGCAGTCCCGCCCCAGGGAGTTCACCCCTCCACTTT